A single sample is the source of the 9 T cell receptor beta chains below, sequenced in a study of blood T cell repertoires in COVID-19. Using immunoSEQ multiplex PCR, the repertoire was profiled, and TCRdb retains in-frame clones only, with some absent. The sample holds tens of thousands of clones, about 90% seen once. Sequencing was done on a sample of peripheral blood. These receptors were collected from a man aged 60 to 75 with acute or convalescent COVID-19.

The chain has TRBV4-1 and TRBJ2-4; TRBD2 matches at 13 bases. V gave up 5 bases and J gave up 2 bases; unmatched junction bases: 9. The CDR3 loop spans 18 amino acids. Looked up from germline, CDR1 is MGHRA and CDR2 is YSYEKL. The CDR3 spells CASSIGLAGARPKNIQYF. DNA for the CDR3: TGCGCCAGCAGCATCGGACTAGCGGGAGCTCGGCCCAAAAACATTCAGTACTTC.

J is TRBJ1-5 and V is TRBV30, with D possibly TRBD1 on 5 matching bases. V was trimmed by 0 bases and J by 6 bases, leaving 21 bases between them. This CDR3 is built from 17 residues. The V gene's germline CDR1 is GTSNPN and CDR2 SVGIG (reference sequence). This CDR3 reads CAWSVGDPGTSLQPQHF. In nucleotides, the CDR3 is TGTGCCTGGAGTGTAGGGGATCCCGGGACTTCGCTTCAGCCCCAGCATTTT.

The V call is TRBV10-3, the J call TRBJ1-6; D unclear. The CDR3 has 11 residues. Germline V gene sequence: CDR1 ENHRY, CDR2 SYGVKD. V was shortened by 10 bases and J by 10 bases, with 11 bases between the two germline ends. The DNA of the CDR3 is TGTGCCACCGATGGTCGGTCACCCCTCCACTTT. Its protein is CATDGRSPLHF.

CDR3 nucleotides: TGTGCCACCAGCAGAACCGGGACGAGGGGGGAAAAACTGTTTTTT. As protein: CATSRTGTRGEKLFF. The V gene is TRBV15, the J gene TRBJ1-4; tentatively, D is TRBD1 (6 bases). The V end was cut by 2 bases, the J end by 8 bases, with 15 bases between. The CDR3 sequence is 15 residues long. Germline CDR1 LNHNV, CDR2 YYDKDF (reference sequence).

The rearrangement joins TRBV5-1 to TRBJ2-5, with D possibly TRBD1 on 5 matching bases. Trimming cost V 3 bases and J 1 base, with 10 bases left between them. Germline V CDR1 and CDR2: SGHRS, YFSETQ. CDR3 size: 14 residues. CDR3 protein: CASSWGGPQETQYF. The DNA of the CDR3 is TGCGCCAGCAGCTGGGGCGGACCCCAAGAGACCCAGTACTTC.

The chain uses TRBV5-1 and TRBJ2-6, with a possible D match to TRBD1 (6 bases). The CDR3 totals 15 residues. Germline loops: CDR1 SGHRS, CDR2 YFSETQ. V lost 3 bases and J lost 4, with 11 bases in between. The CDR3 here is CASSYQGQGANVLTF. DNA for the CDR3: TGCGCCAGCAGCTACCAGGGGCAGGGGGCCAACGTCCTGACTTTC.

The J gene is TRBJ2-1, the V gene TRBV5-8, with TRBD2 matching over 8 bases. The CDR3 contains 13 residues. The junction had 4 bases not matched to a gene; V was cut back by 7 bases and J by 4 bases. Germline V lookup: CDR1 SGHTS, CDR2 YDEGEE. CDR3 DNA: TGTGCCAGCCGAGCGGGAGCTTACAATGAGCAGTTCTTC. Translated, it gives CASRAGAYNEQFF.

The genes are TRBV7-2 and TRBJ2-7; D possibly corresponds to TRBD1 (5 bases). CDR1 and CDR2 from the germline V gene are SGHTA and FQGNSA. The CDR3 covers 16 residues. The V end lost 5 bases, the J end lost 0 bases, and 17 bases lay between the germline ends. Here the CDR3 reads CASSPRSGASSYEQYF. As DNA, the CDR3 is TGTGCCAGCAGCCCCCGGAGTGGGGCGAGCTCCTACGAGCAGTACTTC.

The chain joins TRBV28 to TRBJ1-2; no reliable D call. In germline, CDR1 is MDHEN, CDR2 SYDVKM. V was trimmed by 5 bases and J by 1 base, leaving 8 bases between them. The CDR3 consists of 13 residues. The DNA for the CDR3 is TGTGCCAGCAGTGGAGGGATTAACTATGGCTACACCTTC. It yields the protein CASSGGINYGYTF.